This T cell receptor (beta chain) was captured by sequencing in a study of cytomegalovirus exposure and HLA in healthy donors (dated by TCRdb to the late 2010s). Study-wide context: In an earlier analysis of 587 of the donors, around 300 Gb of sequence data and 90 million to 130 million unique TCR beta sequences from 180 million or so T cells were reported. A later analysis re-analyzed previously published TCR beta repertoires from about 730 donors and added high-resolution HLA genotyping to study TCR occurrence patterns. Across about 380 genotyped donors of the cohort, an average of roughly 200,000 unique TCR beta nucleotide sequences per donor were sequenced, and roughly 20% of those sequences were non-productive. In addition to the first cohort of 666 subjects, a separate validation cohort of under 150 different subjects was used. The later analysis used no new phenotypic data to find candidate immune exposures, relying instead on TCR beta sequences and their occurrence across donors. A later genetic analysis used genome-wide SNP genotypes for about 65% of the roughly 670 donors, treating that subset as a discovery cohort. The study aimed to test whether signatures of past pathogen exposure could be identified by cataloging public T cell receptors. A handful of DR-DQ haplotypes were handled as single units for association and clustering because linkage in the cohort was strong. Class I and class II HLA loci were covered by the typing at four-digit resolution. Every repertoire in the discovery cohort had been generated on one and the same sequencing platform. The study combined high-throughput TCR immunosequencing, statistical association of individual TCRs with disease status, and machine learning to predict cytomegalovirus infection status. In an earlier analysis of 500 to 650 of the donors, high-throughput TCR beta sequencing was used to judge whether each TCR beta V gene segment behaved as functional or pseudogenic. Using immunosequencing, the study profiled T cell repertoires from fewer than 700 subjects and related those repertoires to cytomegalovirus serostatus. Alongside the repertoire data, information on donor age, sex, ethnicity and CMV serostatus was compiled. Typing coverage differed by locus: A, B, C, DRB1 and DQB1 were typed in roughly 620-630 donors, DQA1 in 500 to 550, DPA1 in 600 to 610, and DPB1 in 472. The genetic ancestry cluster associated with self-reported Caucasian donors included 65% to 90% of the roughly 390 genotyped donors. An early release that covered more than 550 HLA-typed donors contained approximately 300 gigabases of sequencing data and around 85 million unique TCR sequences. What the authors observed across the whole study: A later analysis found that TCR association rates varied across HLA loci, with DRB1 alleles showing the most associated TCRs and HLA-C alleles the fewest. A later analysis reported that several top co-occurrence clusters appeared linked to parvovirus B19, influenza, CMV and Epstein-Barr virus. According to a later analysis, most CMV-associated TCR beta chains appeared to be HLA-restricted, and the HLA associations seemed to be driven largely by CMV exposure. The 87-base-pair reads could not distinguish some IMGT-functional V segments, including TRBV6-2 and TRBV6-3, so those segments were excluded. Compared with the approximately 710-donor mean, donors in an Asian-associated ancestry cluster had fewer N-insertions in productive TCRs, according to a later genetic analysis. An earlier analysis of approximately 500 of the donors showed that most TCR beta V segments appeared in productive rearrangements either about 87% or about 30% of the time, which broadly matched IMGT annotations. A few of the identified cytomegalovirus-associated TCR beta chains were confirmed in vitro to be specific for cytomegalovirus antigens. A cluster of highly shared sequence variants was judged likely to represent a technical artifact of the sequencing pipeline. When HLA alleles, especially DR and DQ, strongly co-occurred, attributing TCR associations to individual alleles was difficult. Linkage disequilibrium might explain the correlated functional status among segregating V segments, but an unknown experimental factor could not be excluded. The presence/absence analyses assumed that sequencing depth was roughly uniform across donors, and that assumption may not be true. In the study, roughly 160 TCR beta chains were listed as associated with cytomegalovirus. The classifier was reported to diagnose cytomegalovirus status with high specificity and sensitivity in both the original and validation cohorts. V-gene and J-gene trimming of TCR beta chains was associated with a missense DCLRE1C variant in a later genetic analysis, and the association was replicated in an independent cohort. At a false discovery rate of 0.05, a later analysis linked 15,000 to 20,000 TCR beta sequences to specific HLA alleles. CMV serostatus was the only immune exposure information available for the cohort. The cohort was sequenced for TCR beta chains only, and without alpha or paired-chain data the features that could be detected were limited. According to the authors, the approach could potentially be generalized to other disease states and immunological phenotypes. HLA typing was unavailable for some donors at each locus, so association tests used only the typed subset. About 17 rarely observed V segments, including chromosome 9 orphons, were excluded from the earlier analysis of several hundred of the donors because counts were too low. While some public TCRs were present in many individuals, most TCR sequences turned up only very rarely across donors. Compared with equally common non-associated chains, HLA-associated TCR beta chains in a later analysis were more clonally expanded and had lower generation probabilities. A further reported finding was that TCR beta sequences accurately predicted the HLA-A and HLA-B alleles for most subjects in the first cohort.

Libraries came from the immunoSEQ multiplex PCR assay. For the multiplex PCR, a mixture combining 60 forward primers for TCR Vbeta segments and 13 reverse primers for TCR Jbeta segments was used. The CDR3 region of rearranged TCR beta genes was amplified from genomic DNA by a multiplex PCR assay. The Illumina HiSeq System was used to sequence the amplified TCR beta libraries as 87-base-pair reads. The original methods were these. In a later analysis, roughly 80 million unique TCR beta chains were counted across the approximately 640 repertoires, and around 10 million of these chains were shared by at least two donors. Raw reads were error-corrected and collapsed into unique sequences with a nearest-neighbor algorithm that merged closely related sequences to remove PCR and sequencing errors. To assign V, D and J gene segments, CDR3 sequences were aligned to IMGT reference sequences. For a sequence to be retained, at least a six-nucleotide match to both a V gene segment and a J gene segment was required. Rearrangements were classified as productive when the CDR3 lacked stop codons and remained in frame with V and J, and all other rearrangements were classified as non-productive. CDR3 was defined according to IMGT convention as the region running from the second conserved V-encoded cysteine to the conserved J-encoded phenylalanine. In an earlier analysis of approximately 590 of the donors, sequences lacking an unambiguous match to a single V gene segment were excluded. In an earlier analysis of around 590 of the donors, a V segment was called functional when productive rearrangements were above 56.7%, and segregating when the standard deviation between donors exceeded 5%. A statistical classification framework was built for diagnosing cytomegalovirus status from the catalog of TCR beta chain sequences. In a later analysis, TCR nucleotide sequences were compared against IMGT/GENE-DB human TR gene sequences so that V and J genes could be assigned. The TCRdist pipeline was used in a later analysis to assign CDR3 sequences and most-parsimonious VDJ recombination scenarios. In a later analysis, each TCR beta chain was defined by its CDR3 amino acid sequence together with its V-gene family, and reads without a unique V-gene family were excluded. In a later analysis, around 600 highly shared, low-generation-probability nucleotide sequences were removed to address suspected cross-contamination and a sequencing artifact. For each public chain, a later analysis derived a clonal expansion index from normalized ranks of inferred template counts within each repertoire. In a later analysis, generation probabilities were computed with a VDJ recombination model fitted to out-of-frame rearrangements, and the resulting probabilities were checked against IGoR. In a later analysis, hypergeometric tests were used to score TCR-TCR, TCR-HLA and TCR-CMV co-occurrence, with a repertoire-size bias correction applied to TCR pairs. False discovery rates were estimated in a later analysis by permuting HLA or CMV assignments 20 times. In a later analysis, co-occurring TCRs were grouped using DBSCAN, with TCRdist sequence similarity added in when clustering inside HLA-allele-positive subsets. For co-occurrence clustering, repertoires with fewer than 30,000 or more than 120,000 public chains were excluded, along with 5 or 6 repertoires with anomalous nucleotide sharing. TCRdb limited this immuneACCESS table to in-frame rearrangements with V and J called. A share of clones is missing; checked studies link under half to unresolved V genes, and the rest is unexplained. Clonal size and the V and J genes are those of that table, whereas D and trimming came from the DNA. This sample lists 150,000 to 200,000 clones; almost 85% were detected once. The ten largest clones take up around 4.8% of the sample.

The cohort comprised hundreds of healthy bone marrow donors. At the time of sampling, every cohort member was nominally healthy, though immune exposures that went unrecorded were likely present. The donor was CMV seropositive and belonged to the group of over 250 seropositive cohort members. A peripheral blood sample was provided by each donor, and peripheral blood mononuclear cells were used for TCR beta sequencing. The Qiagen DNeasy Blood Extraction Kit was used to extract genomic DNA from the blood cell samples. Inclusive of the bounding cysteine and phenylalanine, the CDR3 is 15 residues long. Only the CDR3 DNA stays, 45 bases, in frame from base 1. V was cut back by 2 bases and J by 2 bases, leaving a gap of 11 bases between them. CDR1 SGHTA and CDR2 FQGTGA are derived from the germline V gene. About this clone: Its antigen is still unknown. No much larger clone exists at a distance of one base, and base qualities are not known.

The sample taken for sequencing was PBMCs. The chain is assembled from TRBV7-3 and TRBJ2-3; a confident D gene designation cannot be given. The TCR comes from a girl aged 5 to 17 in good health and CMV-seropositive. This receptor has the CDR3 CASSLASLNTDTQYF. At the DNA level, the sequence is TGTGCCAGCAGCTTAGCTAGTCTGAACACAGATACGCAGTATTTT.